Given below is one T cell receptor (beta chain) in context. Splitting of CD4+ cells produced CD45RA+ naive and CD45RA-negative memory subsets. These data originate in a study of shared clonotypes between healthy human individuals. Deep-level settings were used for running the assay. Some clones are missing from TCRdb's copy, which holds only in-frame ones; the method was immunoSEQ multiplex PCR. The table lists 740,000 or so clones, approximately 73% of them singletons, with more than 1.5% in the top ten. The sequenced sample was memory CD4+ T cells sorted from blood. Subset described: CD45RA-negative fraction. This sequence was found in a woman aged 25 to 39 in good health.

CDR3 region: CASSVRLNNEQFF. The CDR3 nucleotides are TGTGCCAGCAGTGTGCGACTGAACAATGAGCAGTTCTTC. The chain couples TRBV2 to TRBJ2-1; D is unclear. CDR1 is SNHLY and CDR2 is FYNNEI in the germline V gene. CDR3 size: 13 residues. V dropped 4 bases and J dropped 5 bases, with 9 bases sitting between them.